Listed here are 18 T cell receptor beta chains from one sample, sequenced in a study of somatic mutations in cytotoxic T cells in rheumatoid arthritis. Assay: immunoSEQ multiplex PCR; the TCRdb copy retains only in-frame clones and omits some. The sample has about 18,000 clones, roughly 87% seen once. Specimen: CD8+ T cells sorted from blood. The source is an adult with rheumatoid arthritis.

The table lists this clone with a count of one. This chain joins TRBV5-1 and TRBJ2-1; TRBD1 aligns across 9 bases. After removal of 3 bases from V and 10 bases from J, the junction contained 8 bases not matched to a gene. The CDR3 consists of 14 residues. Per the germline V gene, CDR1 is SGHRS and CDR2 is YFSETQ. The CDR3 DNA reads as TGCGCCAGCAGCTGGGACAGGGATCTAAAGGAGCAGTTCTTC. Amino acid sequence: CASSWDRDLKEQFF.

J is TRBJ1-4 and V is TRBV29-1; D perhaps matches TRBD1 (5 bases). V was trimmed by 3 bases and J by 16 bases, leaving 9 bases between them. The germline V gene encodes CDR1 SQVTM and CDR2 ANQGSEA. There are 9 residues in the CDR3. CDR3: CSVDLDKFF. CDR3 sequence (DNA): TGCAGCGTTGACCTGGACAAGTTTTTT. The whole variable domain, remainder taken from reference TRBV29-1 and TRBJ1-4, is SAVISQKPSRDICQRGTSLTIQCQVDSQVTMMFWYRQQPGQSLTLIATANQGSEATYESGFVIDKFPISRPNLTFSTLTVSNMSPEDSSIYLCSVDLDKFFGSGTQLSVL.

A single count supports this clone. The gene calls are TRBV7-3 and TRBJ1-1, with D uncertain. This CDR3 is built from 15 residues. Between the trimmed V and J ends, which lost 2 bases and 2 bases, there was a span of 12 bases. Germline loops: CDR1 SGHTA, CDR2 FQGTGA. CDR3 nucleotide sequence: TGTGCCAGCAGCTTAGGTGCCAACGCTAACACTGAAGCTTTCTTT. Its protein is CASSLGANANTEAFF. The variable domain in full, completed from reference TRBV7-3 and TRBJ1-1, reads GAGVSQTPSNKVTEKGKYVELRCDPISGHTALYWYRQSLGQGPEFLIYFQGTGAADDSGLPNDRFFAVRPEGSVSTLKIQRTERGDSAVYLCASSLGANANTEAFFGQGTRLTVV.

V gene TRBV18 combines with J gene TRBJ1-3, with TRBD1 matching 9 bases. The ends lost 1 base at V and 3 bases at J; junction bases unmatched: 7. This CDR3 spans 17 amino acids. Germline lookup yields CDR1 KGHSH and CDR2 LQKENI. This chain's CDR3 is CASSPRLQGAFGNTIYF. CDR3 sequence (DNA): TGTGCCAGCTCACCACGGTTACAGGGGGCGTTTGGAAACACCATATATTTT.

This clone has just a few counts. The chain employs TRBV7-9 and TRBJ1-1, with a weak D call TRBD1 (5 bases). Germline-derived CDR1 and CDR2 are SEHNR and FQNEAQ (reference sequence). Trimming removed 4 bases at V and 1 base at J, with 7 bases between. The CDR3 is 13 amino acids. The DNA of the CDR3 is TGTGCCAGCAGCTCCGGGGGGAACACTGAAGCTTTCTTT. Amino acid sequence: CASSSGGNTEAFF.

This clone has just one count. The genes are TRBV6-1 and TRBJ2-1; 8 bases line up with TRBD1. The CDR3 length is 14 residues. J lost 7 bases, V lost 4 bases, and 6 bases had no gene match. Germline loops: CDR1 MNHNS, CDR2 SASEGT. The CDR3 here is CASSVRQGANEQFF. CDR3 sequence (DNA): TGTGCCAGCAGTGTTCGGCAGGGGGCGAATGAGCAGTTCTTC.

V and J are TRBV28 and TRBJ1-1, with TRBD1 as a possible D gene (5 bases). V gave up 5 bases and J gave up 1 base, with 17 bases separating them. Germline lookup yields CDR1 MDHEN and CDR2 SYDVKM. The CDR3 runs to 16 residues. CDR3 sequence reads: CASSLYLAGSNTEAFF. Written as DNA, the CDR3 is TGTGCCAGCAGTCTATACCTGGCAGGGTCGAACACTGAAGCTTTCTTT.

This chain links TRBV27 with TRBJ1-4; D gene ambiguous. Germline V gene data show CDR1 as MNHEY and CDR2 as SMNVEV (reference sequence). The CDR3 is 15 residues long. Trimming stripped 3 bases from V and 2 bases from J, with 10 bases between. This chain's CDR3 is CASSLKGFTNEKLFF. The CDR3 DNA sequence: TGTGCCAGCAGTTTGAAGGGTTTCACTAATGAAAAACTGTTTTTT.

The chain carries TRBV6-1 and TRBJ1-1; D not certain. Germline CDR1 and CDR2: MNHNS and SASEGT. This CDR3 is 14 amino acids long. Trimming stripped 4 bases from V and 8 bases from J, with 17 bases between. The chain's CDR3 is CASSASGLSEEAFF. CDR3 nucleotide sequence: TGTGCCAGCAGTGCCTCGGGGTTAAGCGAGGAAGCTTTCTTT.

In nucleotides, the CDR3 is TGTGCCAGCAGCCTCGATGGGGCGATAAGATTAAGCTACACCTTC. It is translated as CASSLDGAIRLSYTF. V usage is TRBV5-4 and J usage is TRBJ1-2; the D gene is possibly TRBD1 (5 bases). The CDR3 runs to 15 residues. Germline V gives CDR1 SGHNT, CDR2 YYREEE (reference sequence). Trimming pared 4 bases from V and 9 bases from J, leaving 22 bases between.

This chain uses TRBV6-5 with TRBJ2-1; 8 positions match TRBD2. Germline trimming cut 6 bases from V and 4 bases from J; bases unmatched to any gene: 8. The CDR3 runs to 15 residues. Looked up from germline, CDR1 is MNHEY and CDR2 is SVGAGI. Here the CDR3 reads CASRPAGLVYNEQFF. DNA of the CDR3: TGTGCCAGCAGACCCGCGGGACTAGTGTACAATGAGCAGTTCTTC.

The V and J genes are TRBV4-1 and TRBJ2-1; 8 bases map to TRBD2. The CDR3 is made up of 16 amino acids. Germline V gene data show CDR1 as MGHRA and CDR2 as YSYEKL. Germline trimming cut 1 base from V and 5 bases from J; bases unmatched to any gene: 7. As DNA, the CDR3 is TGCGCCAGCAGCCAAGTAGCTAGCGGGTACAACAATGAGCAGTTCTTC. Translation: CASSQVASGYNNEQFF.

CDR3 region: CASSPGGGEAFF. CDR3 coding DNA: TGTGCCAGCAGCCCGGGGGGAGGTGAAGCTTTCTTT. V gene TRBV9 combines with J gene TRBJ1-1; D is possibly TRBD1 (5 bases). V was pared by 4 bases and J by 7 bases, with 11 bases between. Germline lookup yields CDR1 SGDLS and CDR2 YYNGEE. CDR3 length equals 12 residues.

The rearrangement links TRBV12-2 to TRBJ2-7; the tabulated D call, TRBD2, remains unverified against the DNA. TRBV12-2 is noted as a pseudogene. The CDR3 runs 17 residues. The CDR3 protein is CASRLVACGGSSYEQYF. CDR3 DNA: TGTGCAAGTCGCTTAGTGGCTTGCGGGGGTAGCTCCTACGAGCAGTACTTC.

The gene calls are TRBV6-6 and TRBJ1-6, with a possible D match to TRBD1 (6 bases). Germline loops: CDR1 MNHNY, CDR2 SVGAGI (reference sequence). Trimming pared 2 bases from V and 14 bases from J, leaving 7 bases between. The CDR3 extends over 11 amino acids. CDR3 residues: CASSYGDTLHF. CDR3 DNA: TGTGCCAGCAGTTACGGGGACACCCTCCACTTT.

This clone was observed a few times. This chain joins TRBV7-3 and TRBJ2-1; TRBD1 matches at 7 bases. V shed 5 bases and J 7 bases; nucleotides not matched to a gene: 14. CDR3 size: 16 residues. The germline gives CDR1 SGHTA, CDR2 FQGTGA. Here the CDR3 DNA reads TGTGCCAGCAGCACCCGTCCGGGACAGCCAGAAAATGAGCAGTTCTTC. The encoded protein is CASSTRPGQPENEQFF.

This CDR3 reads CASSTRPSTDTQYF. CDR3 DNA: TGTGCCAGCAGCACCCGACCTAGCACAGATACGCAGTATTTT. This rearrangement joins TRBV7-9 to TRBJ2-3; no definite D call. The CDR3 covers 14 residues. Per the germline V gene, CDR1 is SEHNR and CDR2 is FQNEAQ (reference sequence). The V and J ends lost 5 bases and 0 bases respectively, with 9 bases between them.

The V and J genes are TRBV11-2 and TRBJ2-3; 8 positions agree with TRBD2. Germline CDR1 reads SGHAT; CDR2 reads FQNNGV. The CDR3 totals 16 residues. V was pared by 5 bases and J by 4 bases, with 11 bases of the junction left unmatched. The CDR3 loop is CASSQVLAGSADTQYF. CDR3 DNA sequence: TGTGCCAGCAGCCAGGTGTTAGCGGGGAGCGCAGATACGCAGTATTTT.